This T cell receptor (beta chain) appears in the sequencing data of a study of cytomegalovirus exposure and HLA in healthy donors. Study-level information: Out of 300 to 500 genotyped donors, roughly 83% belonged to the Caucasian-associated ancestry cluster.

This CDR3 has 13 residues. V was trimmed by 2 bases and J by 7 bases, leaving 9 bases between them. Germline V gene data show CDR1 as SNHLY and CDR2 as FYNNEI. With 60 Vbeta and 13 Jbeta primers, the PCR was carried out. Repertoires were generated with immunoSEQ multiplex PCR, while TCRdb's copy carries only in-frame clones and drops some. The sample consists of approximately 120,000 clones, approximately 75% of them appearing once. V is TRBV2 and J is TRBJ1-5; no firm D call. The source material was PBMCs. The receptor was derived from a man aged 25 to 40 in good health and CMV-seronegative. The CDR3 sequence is CASSETVSQPQHF. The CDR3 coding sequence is TGTGCCAGCAGTGAAACCGTGAGCCAGCCCCAGCATTTT.